Shown below are 29 T cell receptor beta chains from a single sample sequenced in a study of shared clonotypes between healthy human individuals. Data came from immunoSEQ multiplex PCR; TCRdb stores just in-frame clones and leaves some out. In the table there are 490,000 or so clones, 75% to 85% of which are singletons. Sequencing was done on a sample of PBMCs. The receptors originated from a woman aged 40 to 49 in good health. Some clones in this sample may be carry-over from other donors' samples.

The gene calls are TRBV29-1 and TRBJ2-1; D call uncertain. Trimming removed 7 bases at V and 7 bases at J, with 8 bases between. Germline V gives CDR1 SQVTM, CDR2 ANQGSEA. The CDR3 runs 10 residues. The DNA for the CDR3 is TGCAGCGGAGAGCAGAATGAGCAGTTCTTC. Translated, it gives CSGEQNEQFF.

This clone was counted only a few times. V gene TRBV7-6 combines with J gene TRBJ2-5; 8 nucleotides align to TRBD2. The J call is in doubt because the DNA end fits TRBJ2-7 better. Germline V gives CDR1 SGHVS, CDR2 FNYEAQ. CDR3 length: 18 residues. CDR3 bases: TGTGCCAGCAGCTTAGCAGCCTCGGGGGGGGTGAGCTCCTACGAGCAGTACTTC. This encodes CASSLAASGGVSSYEQYF.

The chain carries TRBV10-3 and TRBJ2-1; D gene unclear. CDR3 length: 13 residues. Trimming left V 4 bases short and J 8 bases short, with 12 bases between. The germline CDR1 and CDR2 sequences are ENHRY and SYGVKD. CDR3 sequence: CAISGLAGDEQFF. CDR3 coding DNA: TGTGCCATCAGTGGGCTGGCTGGGGATGAGCAGTTCTTC.

This sequence joins TRBV7-2 and TRBJ2-7; 11 bases are shared with TRBD1. CDR3 length: 15 amino acids. Trimming took 5 bases from V and 4 from J; bases not matched to a gene: 7. Germline CDR1 is SGHTA and CDR2 is FQGNSA. The CDR3 bases are TGTGCCAGCAGCCCAGGGACAGGGGGTGAATACGAGCAGTACTTC. Translated, it gives CASSPGTGGEYEQYF.

Details on this clone: Only one base separates this from a far larger clonotype, so it likely reflects a read error. This chain connects TRBV9 to TRBJ1-2, with no clear D. The CDR3 has 13 amino acids. Germline V gives CDR1 SGDLS, CDR2 YYNGEE. The CDR3 loop is CASSASKNYDYTF. The CDR3 coding sequence is TGTGCCAGCAGCGCTTCTAAAAACTATGACTACACCTTC. Supplemented by reference TRBV9 and TRBJ1-2, the full variable domain reads DSGVTQTPKHLITATGQRVTLRCSPRSGDLSVYWYQQSLDQGLQFLIQYYNGEERAKGNILERFSAQQFPDLHSELNLSSLELGDSALYFCASSASKNYDYTFGSGTRLTVV.

The chain joins TRBV7-6 to TRBJ2-7, with 12 bases fitting TRBD2. The V segment lost 1 base and the J segment 2 bases; nucleotides outside the gene matches: 6. The CDR3 covers 17 residues. CDR1 SGHVS and CDR2 FNYEAQ come from the germline V gene. The CDR3 region is CASSLGLPSGRAYEQYF. DNA for the CDR3: TGTGCCAGCAGCTTAGGTCTTCCTAGCGGGAGGGCCTACGAGCAGTACTTC.

The chain recombines TRBV5-1 with TRBJ1-5; D remains ambiguous. Germline V lookup: CDR1 SGHRS, CDR2 YFSETQ. The V gene lost 2 bases and the J gene lost 7 bases, with 13 bases spanning the gap. This CDR3 is 14 amino acids long. The CDR3 DNA reads as TGCGCCAGCAGCTTAGGAGGGAAGGAGCAGCCCCAGCATTTT. Its translation is CASSLGGKEQPQHF.

About this clone: The likely explanation is a read error, given a far larger clone one base away. Other DNA sequences in this specimen translate into the identical CDR3. The V and J genes are TRBV4-3 and TRBJ1-1; no clear D. The CDR3 sequence is 15 residues long. Germline V CDR1 and CDR2: LGHNA, YSLEER. The V end lost 1 base, the J end lost 8 bases, and 17 bases lay between the germline ends. The CDR3 bases are TGCGCCAGCAGCCAAGTGGGCAGTCACCCCACGGAAGCTTTCTTT. Residues: CASSQVGSHPTEAFF.

The genes are TRBV18 and TRBJ2-7, with 12 bases fitting TRBD2. The CDR3 loop spans 20 amino acids. Germline V gene sequence: CDR1 KGHSH, CDR2 LQKENI. J lost 4 bases, V lost 2 bases, and 18 bases had no gene match. The CDR3 loop reads CASSPGPLNFVTSGRYEQYF. The CDR3 DNA follows: TGTGCCAGCTCACCAGGACCTTTAAATTTTGTGACTAGCGGGAGATACGAGCAGTACTTC.

The chain employs TRBV11-2 and TRBJ2-7; possibly TRBD2 for D (7 bases). The length of the CDR3 is 13 residues. V shed 5 bases and J shed 10 bases, with 18 bases lying between them. Germline values: CDR1 SGHAT, CDR2 FQNNGV. The CDR3 loop reads CASSPAAGAGQYF. The DNA for the CDR3 is TGTGCCAGCAGCCCCGCCGCGGGGGCAGGACAGTACTTC.

In nucleotides, the CDR3 is TGTGCCTGGAGCCAGACAGTTTTGACTGAAGCTTTCTTT. It encodes CAWSQTVLTEAFF. The rearrangement links TRBV30 to TRBJ1-1, with D tentatively TRBD1 (5 bases). V lost 3 bases and J lost 5, with 13 bases in between. Germline V gives CDR1 GTSNPN, CDR2 SVGIG (reference sequence). The CDR3 loop spans 13 amino acids.

This clone was seen just once. The chain combines TRBV7-3 with TRBJ1-1; D is unresolved. The V gene's germline CDR1 is SGHTA and CDR2 FQGTGA. The V end lost 1 base, the J end lost 5 bases, and 8 bases lay between the germline ends. This CDR3 is 13 amino acids long. CDR3 bases: TGTGCCAGCAGCTTAATGGGTAATACTGAAGCTTTCTTT. Translated, it gives CASSLMGNTEAFF.

The chain uses TRBV5-4 and TRBJ2-7; 9 positions match TRBD2. The CDR3 consists of 15 residues. Germline V gene data show CDR1 as SGHNT and CDR2 as YYREEE (reference sequence). J lost 2 bases, V lost 2 bases, and 5 bases had no gene match. The CDR3 protein is CASSFGGRGTYEQYF. In nucleotides, the CDR3 is TGTGCCAGCAGCTTCGGCGGGAGGGGAACCTACGAGCAGTACTTC.

DNA of the CDR3: TGTGCCTGGCAGGAGGGCCACTTCGACGAGCAGTACTTC. Translating gives CAWQEGHFDEQYF. V is TRBV30 and J is TRBJ2-7; D is perhaps TRBD2 (6 bases). The germline V gene encodes CDR1 GTSNPN and CDR2 SVGIG (reference sequence). Deletions cut 5 bases from V and 5 bases from J, with 16 bases between. CDR3 size: 13 residues.

V usage is TRBV7-2 and J usage is TRBJ2-1; D perhaps matches TRBD2 (6 bases). V shed 2 bases and J shed 6 bases, with 20 bases lying between them. Germline V gene sequence: CDR1 SGHTA, CDR2 FQGNSA. The CDR3 is 17 amino acids. CDR3 sequence (DNA): TGTGCCAGCAGCTTAAGGGGAGGATTAGCGACAAGCAATGAGCAGTTCTTC. Translated, it gives CASSLRGGLATSNEQFF. Using reference TRBV7-2 and TRBJ2-1 for the parts outside the CDR3, the full variable domain is GAGVSQSPSNKVTEKGKDVELRCDPISGHTALYWYRQSLGQGLEFLIYFQGNSAPDKSGLPSDRFSAERTGGSVSTLTIQRTQQEDSAVYLCASSLRGGLATSNEQFFGPGTRLTVL.

This clone was found once. The gene calls are TRBV28 and TRBJ1-3; the D gene is possibly TRBD1 (6 bases). CDR3 length: 18 residues. Germline V gene sequence: CDR1 MDHEN, CDR2 SYDVKM. V was pared by 6 bases and J by 4 bases, with 25 bases between. CDR3 sequence: CASRTHSGLQGSGNTIYF. CDR3 coding DNA: TGTGCCAGCAGGACCCACTCCGGTCTGCAGGGGTCCGGAAACACCATATATTTT.

There are a few counts of this clone. The chain combines TRBV4-3 with TRBJ2-7; 8 positions agree with TRBD1. There are 16 residues in the CDR3. Trimming cost V 0 bases and J 3 bases; bases outside gene matches: 7. From germline, CDR1 is LGHNA and CDR2 YSLEER. The CDR3 is CASSQDRDRWGYEQYF. CDR3 bases: TGCGCCAGCAGCCAAGATAGGGACAGGTGGGGCTACGAGCAGTACTTC.

The J gene is TRBJ1-2, the V gene TRBV7-9, with a weak D call TRBD1 (5 bases). The CDR3 runs to 15 residues. Germline V gene lookup returns CDR1 SEHNR and CDR2 FQNEAQ (reference sequence). V was pared by 6 bases and J by 7 bases, with 21 bases between. Here the CDR3 DNA reads TGTGCCAGCAGTTCCTCGAGGTCGACAGAGTCTGGCTACACCTTC. It codes for CASSSSRSTESGYTF.

Concerning this clone: The same CDR3 arises from other DNA sequences in this sample as well. J is TRBJ1-4 and V is TRBV21-1; the DNA was not compared with TRBD1, the D call given in the table. TRBV21-1 is reported as a pseudogene. The CDR3 runs 15 residues. Written as DNA, the CDR3 is TGCGCCAGCAGCAAAAACATCAGGCTTAATGAAAAACTGTTTTTT. Translation: CASSKNIRLNEKLFF.

This sequence joins TRBV19 and TRBJ2-1; D perhaps matches TRBD2 (6 bases). Germline values: CDR1 LNHDA, CDR2 SQIVND (reference sequence). V was clipped by 6 bases and J by 3 bases, with 21 bases between them. CDR3 length: 17 amino acids. CDR3 loop: CASSTGLPQTIYNEQFF. CDR3 nucleotide sequence: TGTGCCAGTAGCACGGGACTTCCTCAAACGATCTACAATGAGCAGTTCTTC.

This clone was counted a few times. The rearrangement joins TRBV28 to TRBJ2-7, with D perhaps given as TRBD1 or TRBD2 (6 bases each). V dropped 8 bases and J dropped 13 bases, with 27 bases sitting between them. Germline V gene sequence: CDR1 MDHEN, CDR2 SYDVKM. The CDR3 runs 14 residues. CDR3 in DNA: TGTGCCAGCGCCCCCCAGTCGGCGGGACAACAATTTTACTTC. Translation: CASAPQSAGQQFYF.

The chain combines TRBV7-4 with TRBJ2-7; 10 bases are shared with TRBD2. Germline V lookup: CDR1 SGHVT, CDR2 SQSDAQ. J lost 5 bases, V lost 5 bases, and 9 bases had no gene match. The CDR3 contains 15 residues. The CDR3 reads CASSRREAGGHEQYF. CDR3 DNA: TGTGCCAGCAGCCGTCGAGAAGCGGGAGGGCACGAGCAGTACTTC.

CDR3 sequence (DNA): TGCAGCGTTGTTCGGCAGGAGGGGAAAGCTTTCTTT. It is translated as CSVVRQEGKAFF. V and J are TRBV29-1 and TRBJ1-1, with D possibly being TRBD1 (5 bases). Germline V CDR1 and CDR2: SQVTM, ANQGSEA. The CDR3 sequence is 12 residues long. The V and J ends lost 4 bases and 9 bases respectively, with 15 bases between them.

This chain joins TRBV29-1 and TRBJ1-1; no firm D call. The CDR3 totals 14 residues. Germline V gene data show CDR1 as SQVTM and CDR2 as ANQGSEA. V lost 2 bases and J 1 base, leaving 11 bases between the germline ends. In nucleotides, the CDR3 is TGCAGCGTTGAATCTCTGGTAGGGAACACTGAAGCTTTCTTT. Translation gives CSVESLVGNTEAFF.

The CDR3 here is CASSSGTSADFWANVLTF. Written as DNA, the CDR3 is TGCGCCAGCAGCTCCGGGACTAGCGCCGATTTCTGGGCCAACGTCCTGACTTTC. The chain links TRBV5-1 to TRBJ2-6, with TRBD2 identical over 10 bases. J gave up 5 bases and V 3 bases, and 11 bases lay outside the gene matches. From germline, CDR1 is SGHRS and CDR2 YFSETQ. The CDR3 is 18 amino acids. Variable domain in full (rest from reference TRBV5-1 and TRBJ2-6): KAGVTQTPRYLIKTRGQQVTLSCSPISGHRSVSWYQQTPGQGLQFLFEYFSETQRNKGNFPGRFSGRQFSNSRSEMNVSTLELGDSALYLCASSSGTSADFWANVLTFGAGSRLTVL.

This clone was recorded once. Other DNA sequences within the sample encode an identical CDR3. This sequence joins TRBV9 and TRBJ1-3; 10 nucleotides agree with TRBD1. This CDR3 comprises 15 residues. From germline, CDR1 is SGDLS and CDR2 YYNGEE. V gave up 2 bases and J gave up 2 bases; unmatched junction bases: 1. The CDR3 DNA follows: TGTGCCAGCAGCGTCGGGACAGGGGCTGGAAACACCATATATTTT. It yields the protein CASSVGTGAGNTIYF.

With regard to this clone: This same CDR3 is encoded by further DNA sequences in the sample. The chain uses TRBV28 and TRBJ2-1; TRBD1 matches 8 bases. V dropped 5 bases and J dropped 4; count of bases not matched to a gene: 1. CDR1 and CDR2 from the germline V gene are MDHEN and SYDVKM. This CDR3 spans 13 amino acids. This CDR3 is CASSRTGYNEQFF. In DNA form, the CDR3 reads TGTGCCAGCAGTCGGACAGGGTACAATGAGCAGTTCTTC.

This clone was seen once. This rearrangement joins TRBV18 to TRBJ2-7, with a tentative D call TRBD2 (6 bases). Germline assignment: CDR1 KGHSH and CDR2 LQKENI. The V end was cut by 1 base, the J end by 6 bases, with 16 bases between. The CDR3 sequence is 15 residues long. The CDR3: CASSPRLDREREQYF. The CDR3 nucleotides are TGTGCCAGCTCACCACGGCTCGATCGGGAGCGCGAGCAGTACTTC.

V is TRBV30 and J is TRBJ2-3, with D hard to call. The CDR3 is 11 residues long. Trimming stripped 5 bases from V and 7 bases from J, with 10 bases between. CDR1 and CDR2 (germline): GTSNPN, SVGIG (reference sequence). CDR3 sequence reads: CAWEISNTQYF. CDR3 DNA sequence: TGTGCCTGGGAAATCTCGAATACGCAGTATTTT.